This paragraph reports one TCR beta chain. Its antigen is still unknown. Relative to the germline gene, one junction end is altered; a read error may explain this. The record originates from a study of OX40 agonist ivuxolimab in advanced cancers. The wider study: Hepatocellular carcinoma, melanoma, renal cell or head and neck cancer affected the dose-escalation patients. Study-wide results and limits: The investigators did not determine what antigen specificity the expanded peripheral T cells had. Low levels of normalized T-cell clonal expansion also appeared in some nonresponders.

Germline V gene sequence: CDR1 SGHDN, CDR2 FVKESK. CDR3 length equals 12 residues. The assay was immunoSEQ multiplex PCR, and TCRdb's table has in-frame clones only and misses some. The sample has about 100,000 clones; less than 95% are singletons. The chain has TRBV14 and TRBJ2-7; TRBD2 aligns across 11 bases. The TCR was taken from an adult with an advanced solid tumor such as melanoma, head and neck, liver or kidney cancer. The source material was CD4+ or CD8+ T cells sorted from blood, sampled in a trial of the OX40 agonist ivuxolimab. The CDR3: CASSLTSGTSTF. The CDR3 DNA sequence: TGTGCCAGCAGCCTGACTAGCGGGACAAGTACCTTC.